The rows below give T cell receptor beta chains drawn from one sample of a study of blood T cell repertoires in COVID-19. Libraries were prepared by immunoSEQ multiplex PCR; TCRdb keeps only in-frame clonotypes and omits some of them. The data hold around 99,000 clones, with approximately 90% observed a single time. The sequenced sample was peripheral blood. Every receptor here comes from a man aged 50 to 59 with acute or convalescent COVID-19. Both conserved end residues are part of each CDR3. A D gene is named only where the DNA matches it firmly. Some rows mark clone size as missing; the rest say once, few, many or name a class of expanded clone.

DNA	CDR3	V	J	size	D
TGTGCCAGCAGCTTCGGACAGGGGAGTGGAAACACCATATATTTT	CASSFGQGSGNTIYF	TRBV7-9	TRBJ1-3	-	TRBD1
TGCGCCAGCAGCCAGATAGCGGGATTCCAAGAGACCCAGTACTTC	CASSQIAGFQETQYF	TRBV5-1	TRBJ2-5	-	TRBD2
TGTGCCAGCAGTGAACTAGCGGGAGGGCCGGGCGAGCAGTACTTC	CASSELAGGPGEQYF	TRBV6-1	TRBJ2-7	-	TRBD2
TGTGCCAGCAGCGTAGTATCCCAGGGCCGAACTGAAGCTTTCTTT	CASSVVSQGRTEAFF	TRBV9	TRBJ1-1	-	-
TGTGCCAGCAGCGTAGCAGGGGCCTCCTACGAGCAGTACTTC	CASSVAGASYEQYF	TRBV9	TRBJ2-7	-	-
TGCGCCAGCAGCCAAGACAGGACTAGGCAGTTCTTC	CASSQDRTRQFF	TRBV4-1	TRBJ2-1	-	TRBD2
TGTGCCAGCAGCCAAGATTGGGCAGGGTCCTACGAGCAGTACTTC	CASSQDWAGSYEQYF	TRBV3-1/TRBV3-2	TRBJ2-7	-	-
TGTGCCAGTAGTAGAAATCTAGCGGGAGGAACCAATGAGCAGTTCTTC	CASSRNLAGGTNEQFF	TRBV19	TRBJ2-1	-	TRBD2
TGTGCTAGTGGGAGCCCGGTCTCCAATGAGCAGTTCTTC	CASGSPVSNEQFF	TRBV12-5	TRBJ2-1	-	-
TGTGCCAGCTCACCACTACCTCAAGGGGGTGGCGAGACCCAGTACTTC	CASSPLPQGGGETQYF	TRBV18	TRBJ2-5	-	-
TGTGCCACCAGTGATTCGGGCGGGAGGTTTGGTTTGGAGACCCAGTACTTC	CATSDSGGRFGLETQYF	TRBV24-1	TRBJ2-5	-	TRBD2
TGTGCCAGCAGTTACGGGAGACAGGGGGCCTACGAGCAGTACTTC	CASSYGRQGAYEQYF	TRBV6-5	TRBJ2-7	-	TRBD1
TGTGCCAGCAGCTTAGGAGGGCTAGCCTACGAGCAGTACTTC	CASSLGGLAYEQYF	TRBV7-2	TRBJ2-7	-	-
TGTGCCAGCAGACTAGCGGGCACAGATACGCAGTATTTT	CASRLAGTDTQYF	TRBV27	TRBJ2-3	-	TRBD2
TGTGCCAGCTCATCCTTAGAGGACAGGGGAACTGAAGCTTTCTTT	CASSSLEDRGTEAFF	TRBV18	TRBJ1-1	-	TRBD1
TGTGCCAGCAGCTTAGCGATCCGGGACAGGGGGTTTAATGAGCAGTTCTTC	CASSLAIRDRGFNEQFF	TRBV7-2	TRBJ2-1	-	TRBD1
TGCGCCAGCAGCCAAGATCCCCCGGACAGCTCCTACAATGAGCAGTTCTTC	CASSQDPPDSSYNEQFF	TRBV4-3	TRBJ2-1	-	-
TGTGCCTGGGTTGAACAGGGACCCTTTCAAGAGACCCAGTACTTC	CAWVEQGPFQETQYF	TRBV30	TRBJ2-5	-	-
TGTGCCAGCAAGCGGGACAGGGGGGGCTATGGCTACACCTTC	CASKRDRGGYGYTF	TRBV6-5	TRBJ1-2	-	TRBD1
TGTGCCAGCTCACCAGACAGAAATCAGCCCCAGCATTTT	CASSPDRNQPQHF	TRBV18	TRBJ1-5	-	-
TGTGCCAGCAGTCCTAGCGGGAGGGCCGGGACCCAGTACTTC	CASSPSGRAGTQYF	TRBV7-7	TRBJ2-5	-	TRBD2
TGTGCCAGCAGTGGAAGCTTAACCGAAGAGACCCAGTACTTC	CASSGSLTEETQYF	TRBV2	TRBJ2-5	-	-
TGTGCCAGCAGCCACCTTTTAGCGGGCCTTAGCAATGAGCAGTTCTTC	CASSHLLAGLSNEQFF	TRBV14	TRBJ2-1	-	TRBD2
TGCGCCAGCAGCTTGGGCCTAGCGGAACAAGAGACCCAGTACTTC	CASSLGLAEQETQYF	TRBV5-1	TRBJ2-5	-	TRBD2
TGTGCCTGGAGTTCCCGTGACACTGAAGCTTTCTTT	CAWSSRDTEAFF	TRBV30	TRBJ1-1	-	-
TGTGCCAGCAGCGTAGCAGATACGCAGTATTTT	CASSVADTQYF	TRBV6-5	TRBJ2-3	-	-
TGTGCCAGCAGCTTACTTGGACTAGCGGGAGGAGAGACCCAGTACTTC	CASSLLGLAGGETQYF	TRBV7-9	TRBJ2-5	-	TRBD2
TGTGCCAGCAGTTTTGAGTTGGCAGATACGCAGTATTTT	CASSFELADTQYF	TRBV12-3/TRBV12-4	TRBJ2-3	-	-
TGTGCCAGTAGTACCGGACTAGCGGGAGGGTTTGAGCAGTTCTTC	CASSTGLAGGFEQFF	TRBV19	TRBJ2-1	-	TRBD2
TGTGCCAGCAGACGCCCTAGCGCTAATGAGCAGTTCTTC	CASRRPSANEQFF	TRBV27	TRBJ2-1	once	-
TGTGCCAGCAGTTCTTCAGTCCGCAATCAGCCCCAGCATTTT	CASSSSVRNQPQHF	TRBV27	TRBJ1-5	-	-
TGTGCCAGCAGCCCACCGACAGAAACCTATGGCTACACCTTC	CASSPPTETYGYTF	TRBV7-2	TRBJ1-2	few	-
TGTGCCAGCAGCTTGGGGAAGGGAGGGGAAAAACTGTTTTTT	CASSLGKGGEKLFF	TRBV5-5	TRBJ1-4	-	-
TGCGCCAGCAGCGCCACCGGGACAGGAAACACTGAAGCTTTCTTT	CASSATGTGNTEAFF	TRBV5-1	TRBJ1-1	-	TRBD1
TGTGCCAGCCAAGGACAGGGCAAATACGAGCAGTACTTC	CASQGQGKYEQYF	TRBV12-3/TRBV12-4	TRBJ2-7	-	TRBD1
TGTGCCAGCTCACCTAGACAGGGCCAAGAGACCCAGTACTTC	CASSPRQGQETQYF	TRBV18	TRBJ2-5	-	TRBD1
TGCGCCAGCAGCTTGGATGTGATGGGTCTACAGCCACACGAGCAGTACTTC	CASSLDVMGLQPHEQYF	TRBV5-1	TRBJ2-7	-	-
TGTGCCAGCAGTTCCCTGGCTAGCGGTACCTACGAGCAGTACTTC	CASSSLASGTYEQYF	TRBV27	TRBJ2-7	-	TRBD2
TGCGCCAGCAGCTTGCGGAGTGACCGTACGGTCTACGAGCAGTACTTC	CASSLRSDRTVYEQYF	TRBV5-1	TRBJ2-7	-	-
TGCGCCAGCAGCCCAGGATTGGGACTAGCGGTCTCAGAGACCCAGTACTTC	CASSPGLGLAVSETQYF	TRBV5-1	TRBJ2-5	-	TRBD2
TGTGCCAGCAGCCAAGATACAGGTATAGCCAAAAACATTCAGTACTTC	CASSQDTGIAKNIQYF	TRBV14	TRBJ2-4	-	-
TGTGCCAGCAGCTTAGTGGGCCTAGCGGGAGGGAACGAGCAGTACTTC	CASSLVGLAGGNEQYF	TRBV7-9	TRBJ2-7	-	TRBD2
TGTGCCAGCCACGACAGAAACTATGGCTACACCTTC	CASHDRNYGYTF	TRBV19	TRBJ1-2	-	-
TGTGCCTGGACAGGGGGCGGAGGGAATGAAAAACTGTTTTTT	CAWTGGGGNEKLFF	TRBV30	TRBJ1-4	-	TRBD1
TGTGCCAGCAGTGGCACCGGGACTAGAAGTTACAATGAGCAGTTCTTC	CASSGTGTRSYNEQFF	TRBV2	TRBJ2-1	-	TRBD2
TGTGCCAGCTCGCGAACGGTATTAGACTTCTACAATGAGCAGTTCTTC	CASSRTVLDFYNEQFF	TRBV18	TRBJ2-1	-	-
TGTGCCAGCAGTGTGGGACTAGCGGGTTCTGATACGCAGTATTTT	CASSVGLAGSDTQYF	TRBV7-9	TRBJ2-3	-	TRBD2
TGTGCCAGCAGTTTATCTTCCGGGACTTTCAATGAGCAGTTCTTC	CASSLSSGTFNEQFF	TRBV27	TRBJ2-1	-	-
TGTGCCAGTAGTCCGGGACAGTCTAATGAAAAACTGTTTTTT	CASSPGQSNEKLFF	TRBV19	TRBJ1-4	-	TRBD1
TGCGCCAGCAGCCTTAAGACTAGTTACTACAATGAGCAGTTCTTC	CASSLKTSYYNEQFF	TRBV4-1	TRBJ2-1	-	-
TGTGCCAGCAGCGTAGAGGGTAGCGGGCCCTGGGGAGATACGCAGTATTTT	CASSVEGSGPWGDTQYF	TRBV9	TRBJ2-3	-	TRBD2
TGTGCCACCAGCAGGGGATTTGGGGGGACTGGAAACACCATATATTTT	CATSRGFGGTGNTIYF	TRBV15	TRBJ1-3	-	-
TGTGCCTGGAGTGTAACCGGGAATGAGCAGTTCTTC	CAWSVTGNEQFF	TRBV30	TRBJ2-1	-	-
TGTGCCAGCTCACCTGGAGGGCCGGAGACCCAGTACTTC	CASSPGGPETQYF	TRBV18	TRBJ2-5	-	-
TGTGCCAGCTCACCAGGGGTAGCGAGAGAGACCCAGTACTTC	CASSPGVARETQYF	TRBV18	TRBJ2-5	once	-
TGTGCCAGCAGCTTAGTGGTAGCGGGAGGGCCTGAGACCCAGTACTTC	CASSLVVAGGPETQYF	TRBV7-8	TRBJ2-5	once	TRBD2
TGTGCCAGCAGCTTAGATCGAGCACGACTAGCGGGGGGGCGGGAGCAGTTCTTC	CASSLDRARLAGGREQFF	TRBV11-2	TRBJ2-1	few	TRBD2
TGTGCCAGCTCACCACCGGACAGGTCAAATGAGCAGTTCTTC	CASSPPDRSNEQFF	TRBV18	TRBJ2-1	-	TRBD1